This record concerns one TCR beta chain sequence. Its antigen specificity is not known. No base quality information exists; no much larger clone differs at one position. From the cysteine through the phenylalanine, the CDR3 covers 13 amino acids. Of all the DNA, just the CDR3 is kept, 39 bases in frame from base 1. V is clipped by 8 bases and J by 7 bases, and the sequence between their germline boundaries is 15 bases long. In the germline V gene (reference sequence), CDR1 corresponds to LNHDA and CDR2 to SQIVND. These data come from a study of T cells in Graves' hyperthyroidism and ophthalmopathy (dated by TCRdb to about 2019). Regarding the study in general: Peripheral blood was collected at initial diagnosis, before any treatment. TCR V-J signatures able to tell the groups apart were searched for in a discovery cohort of 90 to 100 patients, of whom about 40 had Graves' ophthalmopathy and around 58 had stable Graves' hyperthyroidism. Prospective prediction of ophthalmopathy was tested in an independent validation cohort consisting of some 20 hyperthyroidism patients and more than 15 patients who later progressed to ophthalmopathy. The approximately 95 discovery patients were divided at random into training and test sets in a 7:3 ratio. In six Graves' hyperthyroidism patients, the study also compared T-cell repertoires from thyroid tissue with T-cell repertoires from blood. Following sampling, methimazole starting at 30 mg daily was given to hyperthyroidism patients, and high-dose intravenous methylprednisolone was given to ophthalmopathy patients. The paper describes TCR Vbeta CDR3 sequencing of roughly 130 peripheral blood samples, made up of roughly 40 ophthalmopathy patients, around 78 hyperthyroidism patients and approximately 17 progressor patients.

What the research found in general, with its limitations: A 13 V-J signature model separated ophthalmopathy from stable hyperthyroidism, with approximately 87% sensitivity and about 81% specificity in cross-validation and 80%/75% in testing. Most expanded thyroid clonotypes (frequency above 0.001) were also found in blood, which suggests that blood repertoires may mirror thyroid immune responses. In validation, the model predicted progression to ophthalmopathy a median of about 6.5 months before onset, with approximately 68% sensitivity and roughly 72% specificity. No statistical method was used to fix the sample size in advance, and group allocation was not hidden from the investigators.

The TCR beta CDR3 regions were amplified from RNA transcripts. For the first round of RT-PCR on the TCR CDR3, the HTBI primer set was used together with the Qiagen OneStep RT-PCR kit. Libraries were constructed in a second round of multiplex PCR, after which size selection and purification were performed. Paired-end sequencing of the libraries was performed with 100 bp reads on an Illumina HiSeq2000. Under the source paper's analysis protocol: Raw data were processed with SOAPnuke, discarding reads with adapters, uncalled bases, mean Phred below 15, or no exact constant-primer or identifier match. COPE v1.2.5 was used to merge the high-quality paired reads, and each unique nucleotide sequence was defined as a clonotype. MiTCR v1.1 was used to align the clonotypes against IMGT TRBV, TRBD and TRBJ reference segments. The analysis was restricted to V-J combinations with a frequency above 0.0001, which together covered around 99% of the repertoires. The TCS score was defined as the ratio of F50 (clonal expansion) to E x V (chaos), calculated using BLOSUM62-based TCRdist between CDR3 peptides within each V-J. Welch's t-statistics and random forest reduced 514 V-J features to roughly 13, which were used in a naive Bayes classifier (R e1071). TCRdb passed the public sequencing reads through fastp at Q25 and MiXCR, retaining productive beta sequences. Each entry is one CDR3 protein sequence, shown with its most common DNA and genes. The V and J calls were determined by TCRdb, not by the authors. Present in this sample are a few hundred thousand distinct CDR3 sequences, approximately 14% of which were seen just once. The ten largest clones take up 12% to 15% of the sample.

Graves' hyperthyroidism was defined as stable when no progression to ophthalmopathy occurred over 18 months of follow-up. Hyperthyroidism patients were newly diagnosed, with disease duration under 2 months, and aged 18 to 65 years. Exclusion was applied to patients with uncontrolled infections, other autoimmune diseases, pregnancy or lactation. Diagnoses were based on clinical symptoms, serum thyroxine and TRAb, thyroid ultrasound and orbital computed tomography. PBMCs were separated from 7.5 to 10 ml of fresh peripheral blood using Ficoll-Paque density gradient centrifugation. Total RNA was extracted with Trizol reagent, and quality was checked on an Agilent 2100 Bioanalyzer.

This sequence uses TRBV19 and TRBJ1-5; a confident D gene designation cannot be given. Sequenced sample: blood. The sequence was obtained from a woman aged 18 to 35 with Graves' hyperthyroidism. The DNA reads as follows: TGTGCCAGTGGACTGGACCCTCGGCAGCCCCAGCATTTT. Its protein product is CASGLDPRQPQHF.